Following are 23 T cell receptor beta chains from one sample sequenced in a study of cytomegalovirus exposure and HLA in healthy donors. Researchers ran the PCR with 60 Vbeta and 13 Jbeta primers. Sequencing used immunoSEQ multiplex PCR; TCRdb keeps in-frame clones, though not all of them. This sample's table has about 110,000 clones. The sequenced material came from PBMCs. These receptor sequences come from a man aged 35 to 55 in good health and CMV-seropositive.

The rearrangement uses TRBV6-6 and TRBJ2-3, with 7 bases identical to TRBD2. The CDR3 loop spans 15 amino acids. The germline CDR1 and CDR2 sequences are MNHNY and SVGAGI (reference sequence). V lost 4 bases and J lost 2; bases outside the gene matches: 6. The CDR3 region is CASSFGAGYTDTQYF. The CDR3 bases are TGTGCCAGCAGTTTTGGAGCGGGGTACACAGATACGCAGTATTTT.

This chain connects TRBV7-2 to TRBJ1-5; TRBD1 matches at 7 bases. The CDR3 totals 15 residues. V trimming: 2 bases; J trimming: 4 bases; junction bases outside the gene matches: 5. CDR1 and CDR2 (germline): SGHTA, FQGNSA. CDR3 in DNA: TGTGCCAGCAGCTTATTAGGGGACAGAAATCAGCCCCAGCATTTT. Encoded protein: CASSLLGDRNQPQHF.

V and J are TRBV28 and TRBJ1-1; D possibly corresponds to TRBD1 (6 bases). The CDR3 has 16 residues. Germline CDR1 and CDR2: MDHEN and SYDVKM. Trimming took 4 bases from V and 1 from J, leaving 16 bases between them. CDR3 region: CASSSVGGGWNTEAFF. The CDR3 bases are TGTGCCAGCAGTTCCGTGGGGGGGGGCTGGAACACTGAAGCTTTCTTT.

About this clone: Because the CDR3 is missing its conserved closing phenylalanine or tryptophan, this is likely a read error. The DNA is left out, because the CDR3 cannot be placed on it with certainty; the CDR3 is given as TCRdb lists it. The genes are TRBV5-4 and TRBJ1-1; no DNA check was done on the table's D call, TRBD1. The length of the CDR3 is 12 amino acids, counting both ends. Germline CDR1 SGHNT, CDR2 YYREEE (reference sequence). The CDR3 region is CASSLTGGAPWK.

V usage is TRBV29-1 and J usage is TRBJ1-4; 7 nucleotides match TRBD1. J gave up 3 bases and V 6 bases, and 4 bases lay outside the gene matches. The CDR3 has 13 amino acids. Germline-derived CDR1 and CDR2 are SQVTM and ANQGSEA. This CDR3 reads CSVTGAPNEKLFF. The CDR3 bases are TGCAGCGTCACAGGGGCTCCTAATGAAAAACTGTTTTTT.

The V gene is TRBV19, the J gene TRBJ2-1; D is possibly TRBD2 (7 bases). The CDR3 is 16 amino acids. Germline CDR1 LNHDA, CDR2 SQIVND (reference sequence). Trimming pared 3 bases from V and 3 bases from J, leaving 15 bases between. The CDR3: CASSMGGGSYYNEQFF. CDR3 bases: TGTGCCAGTAGTATGGGGGGCGGGAGCTACTACAATGAGCAGTTCTTC.

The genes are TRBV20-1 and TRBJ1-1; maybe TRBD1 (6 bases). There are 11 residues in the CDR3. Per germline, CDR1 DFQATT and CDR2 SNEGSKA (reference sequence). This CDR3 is CRAGQNTEAFF. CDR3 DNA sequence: TGCAGAGCGGGACAGAACACTGAAGCTTTCTTT.

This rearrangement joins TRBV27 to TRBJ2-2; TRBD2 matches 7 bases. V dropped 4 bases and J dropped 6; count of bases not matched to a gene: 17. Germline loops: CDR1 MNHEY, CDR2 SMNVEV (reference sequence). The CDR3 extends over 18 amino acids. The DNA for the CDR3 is TGTGCCAGCAGTTCCACCCCACTAGCGAATAAGGGGCCCGGGGAGCTGTTTTTT. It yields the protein CASSSTPLANKGPGELFF.

Here the CDR3 reads CASSTTGANVLTF. In nucleotides, the CDR3 is TGTGCCAGCAGCACAACTGGGGCCAACGTCCTGACTTTC. This rearrangement joins TRBV9 to TRBJ2-6; no clear D gene. Germline CDR1 reads SGDLS; CDR2 reads YYNGEE. V lost 4 bases and J lost 2, with 4 bases in between. The CDR3 has 13 residues.

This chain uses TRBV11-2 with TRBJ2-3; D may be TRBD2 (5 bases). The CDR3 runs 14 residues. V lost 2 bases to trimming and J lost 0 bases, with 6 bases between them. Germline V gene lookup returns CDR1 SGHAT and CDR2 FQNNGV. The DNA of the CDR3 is TGTGCCAGCAGCTTAAGCGGAAGCACAGATACGCAGTATTTT. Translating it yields CASSLSGSTDTQYF.

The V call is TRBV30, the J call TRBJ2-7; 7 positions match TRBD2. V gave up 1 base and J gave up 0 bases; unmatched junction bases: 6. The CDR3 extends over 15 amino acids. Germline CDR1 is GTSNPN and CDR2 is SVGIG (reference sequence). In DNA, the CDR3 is TGTGCCTGGAGTGGAAGAGCGGGAACCTCCTACGAGCAGTACTTC. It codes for CAWSGRAGTSYEQYF.

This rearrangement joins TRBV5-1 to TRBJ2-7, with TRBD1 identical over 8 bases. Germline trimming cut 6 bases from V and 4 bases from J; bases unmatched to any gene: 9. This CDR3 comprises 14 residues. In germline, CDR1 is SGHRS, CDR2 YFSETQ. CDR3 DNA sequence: TGCGCCAGCAACTCAGGGGGCCCATCTTACGAGCAGTACTTC. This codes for CASNSGGPSYEQYF.

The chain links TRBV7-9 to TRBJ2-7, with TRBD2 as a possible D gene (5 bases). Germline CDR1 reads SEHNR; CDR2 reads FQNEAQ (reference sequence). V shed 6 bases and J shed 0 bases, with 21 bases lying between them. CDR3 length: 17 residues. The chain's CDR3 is CASSPLRTSGSSYEQYF. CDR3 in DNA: TGTGCCAGCAGTCCACTTAGGACGAGCGGTAGCTCCTACGAGCAGTACTTC. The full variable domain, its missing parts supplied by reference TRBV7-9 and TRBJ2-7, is DTGVSQNPRHKITKRGQNVTFRCDPISEHNRLYWYRQTLGQGPEFLTYFQNEAQLEKSRLLSDRFSAERPKGSFSTLEIQRTEQGDSAMYLCASSPLRTSGSSYEQYFGPGTRLTVT.

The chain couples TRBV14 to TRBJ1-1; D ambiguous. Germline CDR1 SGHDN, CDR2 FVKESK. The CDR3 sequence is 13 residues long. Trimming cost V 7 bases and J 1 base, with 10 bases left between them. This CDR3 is CASTTSGNTEAFF. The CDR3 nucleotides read TGTGCCAGCACCACCTCGGGGAACACTGAAGCTTTCTTT.

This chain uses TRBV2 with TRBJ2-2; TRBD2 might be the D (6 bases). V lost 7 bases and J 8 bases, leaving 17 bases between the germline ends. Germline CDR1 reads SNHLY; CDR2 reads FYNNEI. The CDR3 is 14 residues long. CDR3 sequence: CASTRAPGVGELFF. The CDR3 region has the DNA TGTGCCAGCACTCGTGCCCCGGGGGTGGGGGAGCTGTTTTTT.

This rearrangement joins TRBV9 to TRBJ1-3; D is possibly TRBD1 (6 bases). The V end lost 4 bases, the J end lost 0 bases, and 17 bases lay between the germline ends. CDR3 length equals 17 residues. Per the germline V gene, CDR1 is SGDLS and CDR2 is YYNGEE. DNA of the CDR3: TGTGCCAGCAGCTTATACGACAGGTCTGTCTCTGGAAACACCATATATTTT. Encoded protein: CASSLYDRSVSGNTIYF.

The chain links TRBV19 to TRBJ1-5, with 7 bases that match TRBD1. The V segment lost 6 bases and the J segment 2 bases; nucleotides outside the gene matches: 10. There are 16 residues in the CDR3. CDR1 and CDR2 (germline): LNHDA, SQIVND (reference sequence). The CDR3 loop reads CASRRSTGVGNQPQHF. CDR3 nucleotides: TGTGCCAGTAGGCGCAGCACAGGGGTTGGCAATCAGCCCCAGCATTTT.

DNA for the CDR3: TGTGCCAGCAGTGGACTAGCGGGAATGTACGAGCAGTTCTTC. Encoded protein: CASSGLAGMYEQFF. This rearrangement joins TRBV6-6 to TRBJ2-1; 12 bases are a match to TRBD2. Germline values: CDR1 MNHNY, CDR2 SVGAGI (reference sequence). The CDR3 covers 14 residues. V lost 5 bases to trimming and J lost 10 bases; unmatched junction nucleotides: 6.

This chain's CDR3 is CASSSDRGSLAGEQYF. The CDR3 region has the DNA TGTGCCAGCAGCTCGGACAGGGGGAGCCTGGCGGGAGAGCAGTACTTC. V gene TRBV5-4 combines with J gene TRBJ2-7, with 10 bases fitting TRBD1. Germline loops: CDR1 SGHNT, CDR2 YYREEE (reference sequence). Trimming cost V 3 bases and J 7 bases; bases outside gene matches: 13. The CDR3 sequence is 16 residues long.

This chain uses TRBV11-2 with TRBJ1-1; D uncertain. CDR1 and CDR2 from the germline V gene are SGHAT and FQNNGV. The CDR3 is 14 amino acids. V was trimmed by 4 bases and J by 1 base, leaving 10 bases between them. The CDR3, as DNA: TGTGCCAGCAGCTCTGTTAGAGGGAACACTGAAGCTTTCTTT. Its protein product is CASSSVRGNTEAFF.

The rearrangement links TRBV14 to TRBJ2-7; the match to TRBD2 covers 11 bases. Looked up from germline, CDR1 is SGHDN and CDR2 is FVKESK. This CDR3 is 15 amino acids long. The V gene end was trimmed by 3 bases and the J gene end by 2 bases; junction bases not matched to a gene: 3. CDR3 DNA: TGTGCCAGCAGCCAGGTAGCGGGAGGGCCCTACGAGCAGTACTTC. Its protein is CASSQVAGGPYEQYF.

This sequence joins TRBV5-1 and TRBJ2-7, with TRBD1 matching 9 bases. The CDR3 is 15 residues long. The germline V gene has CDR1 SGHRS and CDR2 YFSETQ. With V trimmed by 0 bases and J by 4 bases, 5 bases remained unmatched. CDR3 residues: CASSLATGGVYEQYF. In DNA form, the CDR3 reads TGCGCCAGCAGCTTGGCTACAGGGGGCGTTTACGAGCAGTACTTC.

This chain's CDR3 is CATTGTNTGELFF. CDR3 DNA sequence: TGTGCCACGACAGGCACGAACACCGGGGAGCTGTTTTTT. This chain joins TRBV28 and TRBJ2-2; a possible D gene is TRBD1 (6 bases). With 10 bases removed from V and 0 bases from J, the gap between germline ends came to 9 bases. Germline V CDR1 and CDR2: MDHEN, SYDVKM. The CDR3 sequence is 13 residues long.